This T cell receptor (beta chain) was documented in a study of blood T cell repertoires in COVID-19. Study-level information: The samples span acute and convalescent COVID-19 from the United States, Italy and Spain. T cells, B-cell-depleted T cells, or PBMCs supplied cDNA or gDNA.

Germline V gives CDR1 ENHRY, CDR2 SYGVKD. CDR3 length: 16 amino acids. J lost 2 bases, V lost 2 bases, and 6 bases had no gene match. Seattle patient enrollment occurred during active infection, with longitudinal follow-up thereafter. Original handling: Scientists estimated how many nucleated cells there were by amplifying reference gene primers. The assay was immunoSEQ multiplex PCR, and TCRdb's table has in-frame clones only and misses some. V and J calls and clone size are those listed in that table; D and trimming were worked out from the DNA. Here the sample spans some 110,000 clones, about 94% being singletons.

Specimen: peripheral blood. This sequence joins TRBV10-3 and TRBJ2-3, with 8 nucleotides matching TRBD1. The sequence derives from a man in his fifties or sixties with COVID-19, enrolled during active disease. The DNA for the CDR3 is TGTGCCATCAGTGAGCCCGGGACAGGCCTCACAGATACGCAGTATTTT. Its protein is CAISEPGTGLTDTQYF.